The following is a T cell receptor (beta chain) sequence with its context. Its antigen is still unknown. TCRdb reprocessed the 5' RACE reads via MiXCR and lists one record per CDR3 protein. The sample includes over 300,000 distinct CDR3 sequences, around a fifth of them seen just once. V was pared by 1 base and J by 8 bases, with 11 bases of the junction left unmatched. This CDR3 contains 16 residues. Germline V gene lookup returns CDR1 LGHDT and CDR2 YNNKEL (reference sequence). The data were obtained in a study of T-cell memory formation after mild COVID-19. Overall study results and limits: Researchers report contracting CD4+ clones mostly in CM and EM, with CD8+ clones in EMRA. Pre-infection memory showed some responding clones, and this suggested that cross-reactive memory joined.

Sequenced input: PBMCs or a T cell subset sorted from them (not recorded which). The chain has TRBV3-1 and TRBJ2-1, with 7 bases matching TRBD2. This clonotype was obtained from a man between 18 and 29 years old who had mild COVID-19 (a few samples of this study predate the infection). Cell type and time point are not known. The DNA for the CDR3 is TGTGCCAGCAGCCAAGGGTCCTGGGGCGGGGGAGATGAGCAGTTCTTC. Residues: CASSQGSWGGGDEQFF.